This TCR beta chain originates from a study of persistence of HIV-infected CD4 T cells. Study-wide results and limits: Degenerate expanded CDR3beta sequences were enriched among CMV- and Gag-responding cells.

The libraries were made with immunoSEQ version 4 in survey mode. Genomic DNA was diluted to 10 ng/uL, up to roughly 1 ug per sample. TCRdb's table, derived via immunoSEQ multiplex PCR, lists solely in-frame clones and lacks some. The sample carries about 51,000 clones, around 89% recorded once. Regarding this clone: The antigen is unknown.

This nonspecific control used anti-CD3/anti-CD28 bead stimulation of CD4+ T cells. Sorting selected CD4+ T cells upregulating both CD40 ligand and CD69. Anti-CD28/CD49d costimulation, CD40-blocking antibody and enfuvirtide were given to CD8-depleted PBMCs for approximately 18 hours. From germline, CDR1 is GTSNPN and CDR2 SVGIG (reference sequence). The CDR3 is 12 residues long. V lost 8 bases and J lost 1, with 11 bases in between. The rearrangement joins TRBV30 to TRBJ1-1, with D possibly matching TRBD1 (5 bases). This clonotype was sampled from an adult woman with HIV who was CMV-seropositive. This specimen was CD4+ T cells sorted from PBMCs after approximately 18-hour stimulation, taken from a patient who received antiretroviral therapy. The DNA for the CDR3 is TGTGCCGCGGGGGAGGAGAACACTGAAGCTTTCTTT. This gives the protein CAAGEENTEAFF.